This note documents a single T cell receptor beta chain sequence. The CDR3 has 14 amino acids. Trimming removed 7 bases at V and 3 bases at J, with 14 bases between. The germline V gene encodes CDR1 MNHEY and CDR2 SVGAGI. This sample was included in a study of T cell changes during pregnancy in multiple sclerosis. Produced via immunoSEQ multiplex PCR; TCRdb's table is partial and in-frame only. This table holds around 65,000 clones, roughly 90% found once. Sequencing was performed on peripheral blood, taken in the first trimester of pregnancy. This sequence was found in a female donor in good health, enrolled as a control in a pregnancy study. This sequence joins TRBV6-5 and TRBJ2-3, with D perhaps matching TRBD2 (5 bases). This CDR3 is CASNRVGETDTQYF. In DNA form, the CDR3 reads TGTGCCAGCAATCGGGTGGGAGAGACAGATACGCAGTATTTT.